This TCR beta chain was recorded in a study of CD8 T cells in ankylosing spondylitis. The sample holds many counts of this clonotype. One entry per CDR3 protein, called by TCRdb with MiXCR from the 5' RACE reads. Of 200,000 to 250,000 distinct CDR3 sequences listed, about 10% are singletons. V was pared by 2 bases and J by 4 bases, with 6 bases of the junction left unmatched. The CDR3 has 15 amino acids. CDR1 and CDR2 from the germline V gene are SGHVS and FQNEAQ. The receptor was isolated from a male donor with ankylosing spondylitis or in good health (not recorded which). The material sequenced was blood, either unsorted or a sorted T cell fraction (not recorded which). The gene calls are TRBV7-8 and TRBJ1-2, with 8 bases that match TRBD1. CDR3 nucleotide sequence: TGTGCCAGCAGCTTACAGGGGGCGCCTCGCTATGGCTACACCTTC. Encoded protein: CASSLQGAPRYGYTF.